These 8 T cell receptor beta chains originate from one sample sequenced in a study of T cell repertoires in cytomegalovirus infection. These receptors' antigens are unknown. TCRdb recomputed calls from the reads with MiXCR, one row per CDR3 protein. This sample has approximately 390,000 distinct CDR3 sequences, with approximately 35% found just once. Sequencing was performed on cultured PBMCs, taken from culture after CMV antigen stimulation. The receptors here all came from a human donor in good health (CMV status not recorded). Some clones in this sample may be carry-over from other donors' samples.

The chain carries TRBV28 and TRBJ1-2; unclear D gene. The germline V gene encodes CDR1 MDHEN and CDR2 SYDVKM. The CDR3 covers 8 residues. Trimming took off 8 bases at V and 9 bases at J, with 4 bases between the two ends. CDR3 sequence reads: CASGRYTF. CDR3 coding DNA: TGTGCCAGCGGTCGCTACACCTTC.

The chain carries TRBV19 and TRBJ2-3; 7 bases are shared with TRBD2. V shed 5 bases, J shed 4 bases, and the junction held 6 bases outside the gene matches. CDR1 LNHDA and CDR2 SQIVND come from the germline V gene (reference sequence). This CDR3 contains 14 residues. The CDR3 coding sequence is TGTGCCAGTAGTGGCGGGAGTACACCAGATACGCAGTATTTT. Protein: CASSGGSTPDTQYF. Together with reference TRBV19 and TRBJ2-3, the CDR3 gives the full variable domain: DGGITQSPKYLFRKEGQNVTLSCEQNLNHDAMYWYRQDPGQGLRLIYYSQIVNDFQKGDIAEGYSVSREKKESFPLTVTSAQKNPTAFYLCASSGGSTPDTQYFGPGTRLTVL.

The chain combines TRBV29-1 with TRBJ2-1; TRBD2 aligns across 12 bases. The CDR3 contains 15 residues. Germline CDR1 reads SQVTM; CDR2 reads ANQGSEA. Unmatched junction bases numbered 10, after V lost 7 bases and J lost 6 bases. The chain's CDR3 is CSAAILAGGGNEQFF. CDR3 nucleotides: TGCAGCGCTGCGATACTAGCGGGAGGTGGCAATGAGCAGTTCTTC.

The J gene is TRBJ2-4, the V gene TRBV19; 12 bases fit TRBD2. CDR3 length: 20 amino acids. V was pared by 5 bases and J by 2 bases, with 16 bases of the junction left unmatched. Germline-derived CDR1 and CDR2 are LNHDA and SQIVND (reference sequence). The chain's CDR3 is CASSSRLAGVGGVTKNIQYF. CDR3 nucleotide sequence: TGTGCCAGTAGTTCGCGACTAGCGGGAGTGGGCGGTGTTACCAAAAACATTCAGTACTTC.

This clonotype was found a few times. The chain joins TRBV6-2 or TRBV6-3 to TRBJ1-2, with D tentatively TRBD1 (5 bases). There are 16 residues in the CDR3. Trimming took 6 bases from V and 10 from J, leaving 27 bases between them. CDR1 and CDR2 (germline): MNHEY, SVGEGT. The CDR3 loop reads CASSRNMGTFYPLYTF. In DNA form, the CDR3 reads TGTGCCAGCAGCCGGAATATGGGGACTTTCTACCCCCTCTACACCTTC.

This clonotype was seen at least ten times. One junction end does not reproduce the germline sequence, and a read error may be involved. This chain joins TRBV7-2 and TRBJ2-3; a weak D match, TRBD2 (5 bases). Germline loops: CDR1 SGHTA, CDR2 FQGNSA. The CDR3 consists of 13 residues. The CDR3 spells CASSLAEDDTQYF. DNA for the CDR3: TGTGCCAGCAGCCTAGCTGAGGATGATACGCAGTATTTT.

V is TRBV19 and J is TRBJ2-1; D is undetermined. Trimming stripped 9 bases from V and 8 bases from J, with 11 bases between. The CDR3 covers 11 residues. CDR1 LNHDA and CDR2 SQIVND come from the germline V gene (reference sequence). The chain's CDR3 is CASQDRHEQFF. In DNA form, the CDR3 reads TGTGCCAGCCAAGACCGCCATGAGCAGTTCTTC.

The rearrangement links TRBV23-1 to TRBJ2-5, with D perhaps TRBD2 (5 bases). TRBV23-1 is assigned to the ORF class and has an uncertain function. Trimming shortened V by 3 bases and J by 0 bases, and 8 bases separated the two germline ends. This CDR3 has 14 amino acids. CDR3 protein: CASSHGEHQETQYF. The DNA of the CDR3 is TGCGCCAGCAGTCACGGGGAACACCAAGAGACCCAGTACTTC.